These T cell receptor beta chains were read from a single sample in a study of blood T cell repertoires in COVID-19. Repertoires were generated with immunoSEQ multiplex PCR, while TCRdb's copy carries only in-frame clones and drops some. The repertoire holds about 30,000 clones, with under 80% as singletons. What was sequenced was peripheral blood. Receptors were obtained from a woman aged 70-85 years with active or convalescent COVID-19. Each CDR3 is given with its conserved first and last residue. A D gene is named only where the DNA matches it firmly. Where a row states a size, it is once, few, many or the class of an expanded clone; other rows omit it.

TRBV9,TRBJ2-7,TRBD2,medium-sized,CASSGLAGGPSYEQYF,TGTGCCAGCAGCGGTCTAGCGGGGGGTCCCTCCTACGAGCAGTACTTC
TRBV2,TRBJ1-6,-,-,CASRGEGMSSYNSPLHF,TGTGCCAGCAGAGGAGAGGGTATGAGCTCCTATAATTCACCCCTCCACTTT
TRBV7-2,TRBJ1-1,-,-,CASARPMGGLNTEAFF,TGTGCCAGCGCCCGGCCCATGGGGGGGCTGAACACTGAAGCTTTCTTT
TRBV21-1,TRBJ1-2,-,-,CASSRDSVSEGYGYTF,TGTGCCAGCAGTCGGGACAGCGTAAGCGAAGGATATGGCTACACCTTC
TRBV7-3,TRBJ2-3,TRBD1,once,CASSSQGLADTQYF,TGTGCCAGCAGCTCACAGGGGTTGGCAGATACGCAGTATTTT
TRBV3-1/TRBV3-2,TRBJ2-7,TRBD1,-,CASSLRQDYRGLTYEQYF,TGTGCCAGCAGCCTTAGGCAGGATTACAGGGGCCTCACCTACGAGCAGTACTTC
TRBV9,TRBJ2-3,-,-,CASSVVGGSTDTQYF,TGTGCCAGCAGCGTAGTTGGCGGGAGCACAGATACGCAGTATTTT
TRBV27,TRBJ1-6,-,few,CASSSSSYNSPLHF,TGTGCCAGCAGTTCGAGCTCCTATAATTCACCCCTCCACTTT
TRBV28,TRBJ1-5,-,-,CASSLPLSIGNQPQHF,TGTGCCAGCAGTTTACCCCTCTCGATAGGCAATCAGCCCCAGCATTTT
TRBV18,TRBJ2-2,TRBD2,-,CASSSGLAAITGELFF,TGTGCCAGCTCATCTGGACTAGCGGCGATCACCGGGGAGCTGTTTTTT
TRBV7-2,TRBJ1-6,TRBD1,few,CASSARDSNSPLHF,TGTGCCAGCAGCGCCCGGGACAGTAATTCACCCCTCCACTTT
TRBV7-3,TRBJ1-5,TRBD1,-,CASSYPLGFWTGSISNQPQHF,TGTGCCAGCAGTTACCCACTAGGATTCTGGACAGGGAGTATTAGCAATCAGCCCCAGCATTTT
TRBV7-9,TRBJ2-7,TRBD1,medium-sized,CASSNFGQGQYEQYF,TGTGCCAGCAGCAACTTCGGACAGGGACAATACGAGCAGTACTTC
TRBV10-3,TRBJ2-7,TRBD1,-,CAISADRGSIYEQYF,TGTGCCATCAGTGCCGACAGGGGATCCATCTACGAGCAGTACTTC
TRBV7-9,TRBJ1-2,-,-,CASSLDGLYGYTF,TGTGCCAGCAGCTTAGACGGACTCTATGGCTACACCTTC
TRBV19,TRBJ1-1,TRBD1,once,CASSVGQGRYTEAFF,TGTGCCAGTAGTGTCGGACAGGGAAGGTACACTGAAGCTTTCTTT
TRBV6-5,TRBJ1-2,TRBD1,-,CASSYSDRGIYGYTF,TGTGCCAGCAGTTACTCAGACAGGGGTATCTATGGCTACACCTTC
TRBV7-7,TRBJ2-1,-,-,CASSLEFAASYNEQFF,TGTGCCAGCAGCTTAGAGTTTGCGGCATCCTACAATGAGCAGTTCTTC
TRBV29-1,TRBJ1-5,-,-,CSVDQGPNQPQHF,TGCAGCGTTGATCAGGGTCCCAATCAGCCCCAGCATTTT
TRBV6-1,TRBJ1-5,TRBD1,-,CASSATGGAGNQPQHF,TGTGCCAGCAGTGCGACAGGGGGCGCAGGCAATCAGCCCCAGCATTTT
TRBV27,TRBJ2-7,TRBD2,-,CASSFLGAGGNEQYF,TGTGCCAGCAGCTTTCTTGGAGCGGGAGGTAACGAGCAGTACTTC
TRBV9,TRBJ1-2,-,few,CASSVDLYPREDGYTF,TGTGCCAGCAGCGTAGACCTATACCCCAGGGAGGATGGCTACACCTTC
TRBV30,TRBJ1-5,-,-,CAWAPLAGANQPQHF,TGTGCCTGGGCACCCTTGGCAGGGGCCAATCAGCCCCAGCATTTT
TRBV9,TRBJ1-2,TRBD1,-,CASSVGPFRQGITYGYTF,TGTGCCAGCAGCGTAGGTCCCTTCCGACAGGGTATTACCTATGGCTACACCTTC
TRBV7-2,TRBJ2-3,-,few,CASSEPGTDTQYF,TGTGCCAGCAGCGAACCGGGCACAGATACGCAGTATTTT
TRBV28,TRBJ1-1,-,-,CASGRGRNTEAFF,TGTGCCAGCGGCAGGGGCCGGAACACTGAAGCTTTCTTT
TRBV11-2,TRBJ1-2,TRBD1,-,CASSLRAGGFNYGYTF,TGTGCCAGCAGCTTAAGGGCAGGGGGCTTTAACTATGGCTACACCTTC
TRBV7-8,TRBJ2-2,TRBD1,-,CASSPGQGNTGELFF,TGTGCCAGCAGCCCGGGACAGGGCAACACCGGGGAGCTGTTTTTT
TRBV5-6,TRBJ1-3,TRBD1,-,CASSVRDRGNTIYF,TGTGCCAGCAGCGTTCGGGACAGAGGAAACACCATATATTTT
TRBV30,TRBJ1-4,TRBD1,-,CAWRGTGGHEKLFF,TGTGCCTGGAGGGGGACAGGGGGTCATGAAAAACTGTTTTTT
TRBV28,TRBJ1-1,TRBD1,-,CASSGRTGVVETEAFF,TGTGCCAGCAGTGGCCGGACAGGGGTGGTGGAAACTGAAGCTTTCTTT
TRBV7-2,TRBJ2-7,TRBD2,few,CASSWGGLAGTYEQYF,TGTGCCAGCAGCTGGGGTGGACTAGCGGGGACCTACGAGCAGTACTTC
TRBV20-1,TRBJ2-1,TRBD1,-,CSAGQYNEQFF,TGCAGTGCGGGACAGTACAATGAGCAGTTCTTC
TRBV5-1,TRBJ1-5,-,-,CASSPWGGQPQHF,TGCGCCAGCAGCCCCTGGGGGGGTCAGCCCCAGCATTTT
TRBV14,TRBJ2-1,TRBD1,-,CASSQDLARTGGAGQFF,TGTGCCAGCAGCCAAGATCTGGCAAGGACAGGGGGCGCCGGGCAGTTCTTC
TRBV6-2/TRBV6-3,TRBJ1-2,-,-,CASSGRLYGYTF,TGTGCCAGCAGCGGGCGTCTCTATGGCTACACCTTC
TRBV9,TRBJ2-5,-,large,CASSLARGETQYF,TGTGCCAGCAGCCTAGCGAGAGGAGAGACCCAGTACTTC
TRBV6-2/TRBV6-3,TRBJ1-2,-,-,CASSYVRTAYGYTF,TGTGCCAGCAGTTACGTCCGGACTGCTTATGGCTACACCTTC
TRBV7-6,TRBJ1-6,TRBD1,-,CASSLSGGAGSYNSPLHF,TGTGCCAGCAGCTTATCAGGGGGCGCGGGCTCCTATAATTCACCCCTCCACTTT
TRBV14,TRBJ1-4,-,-,CASSLRGGRVGEKLFF,TGTGCCAGCAGCCTAAGGGGAGGCAGGGTCGGGGAAAAACTGTTTTTT